The 24 T cell receptor beta chains below were found in one sample sequenced in a study of vaccination effects on CD4 cells after COVID-19. These receptors have no identified antigens. Under the ViraFEST assay, PBMC were stimulated with viral peptide pools so that antigen-specific CD4+ T cells expanded. Sequencing was performed afterwards. CD4+ T cells were isolated after 10 days of culture. Vaccine recipients, nucleocapsid antibody negative, had no prior SARS-CoV-2 infection. Method: immunoSEQ multiplex PCR; TCRdb's copy keeps in-frame clones and lacks some. In the table there are some 41,000 clones, about 80% of which are singletons. The sample consisted of CD4+ T cells from PBMCs cultured with SARS-CoV-2 spike peptides, taken before COVID-19 vaccination. All receptors derive from a human donor who received a COVID-19 vaccine.

The chain is built from TRBV6-5 and TRBJ1-2, with a possible D match to TRBD1 (5 bases). The CDR3 contains 13 residues. CDR1 MNHEY and CDR2 SVGAGI come from the germline V gene. Trimming cost V 6 bases and J 2 bases, with 10 bases left between them. CDR3 region: CASSETANYGYTF. The CDR3 nucleotides read TGTGCCAGCAGCGAGACAGCAAACTATGGCTACACCTTC.

This chain connects TRBV2 to TRBJ2-3; TRBD2 agrees at 9 bases. Germline lookup yields CDR1 SNHLY and CDR2 FYNNEI. J gave up 2 bases and V 6 bases, and 12 bases lay outside the gene matches. There are 17 residues in the CDR3. The CDR3 sequence is CASRRSEGGGVTDTQYF. CDR3 DNA: TGTGCCAGCAGGCGATCGGAGGGCGGGGGGGTCACAGATACGCAGTATTTT. Together with reference TRBV2 and TRBJ2-3, the CDR3 gives the full variable domain: EPEVTQTPSHQVTQMGQEVILRCVPISNHLYFYWYRQILGQKVEFLVSFYNNEISEKSEIFDDQFSVERPDGSNFTLKIRSTKLEDSAMYFCASRRSEGGGVTDTQYFGPGTRLTVL.

The chain combines TRBV5-5 with TRBJ2-5; 7 bases map to TRBD1. The CDR3 length is 13 residues. Germline CDR1 reads SGHKS; CDR2 reads YYEKEE (reference sequence). V gave up 4 bases and J gave up 2 bases; unmatched junction bases: 2. The CDR3 nucleotides are TGTGCCAGCAGCGCACAGGGGCAAGAGACCCAGTACTTC. Its translation is CASSAQGQETQYF.

The chain has TRBV19 and TRBJ1-1, with TRBD1 as a possible D gene (5 bases). Germline V gene lookup returns CDR1 LNHDA and CDR2 SQIVND (reference sequence). The CDR3 extends over 14 amino acids. Trimming removed 5 bases at V and 3 bases at J, with 13 bases between. In nucleotides, the CDR3 is TGTGCCAGTAGTTCAGGGATGTTGGACACTGAAGCTTTCTTT. As protein: CASSSGMLDTEAFF.

The chain links TRBV5-1 to TRBJ2-7, with 7 positions matching TRBD1. Unmatched junction bases numbered 15, after V lost 10 bases and J lost 2 bases. The CDR3 is 15 residues long. The germline CDR1 and CDR2 sequences are SGHRS and YFSETQ. CDR3 amino acids: CAGFSKWQGAYEQYV. CDR3 DNA: TGCGCCGGGTTTTCTAAATGGCAGGGGGCCTACGAGCAGTACGTC.

V gene TRBV19 combines with J gene TRBJ2-2, with D unresolved. Germline lookup yields CDR1 LNHDA and CDR2 SQIVND (reference sequence). This CDR3 is built from 13 residues. V was trimmed by 5 bases and J by 0 bases, leaving 4 bases between them. The CDR3 spells CASSGSNTGELFF. Here the CDR3 DNA reads TGTGCCAGTAGTGGATCGAACACCGGGGAGCTGTTTTTT.

The V and J genes are TRBV23-1 and TRBJ1-2, with no clear D. TRBV23-1 is recorded as an ORF, its role being uncertain. The CDR3 has 14 residues. Between the trimmed V and J ends, which lost 2 bases and 2 bases, there was a span of 9 bases. The CDR3 coding sequence is TGCGCCAGCAGTCAAGGGTGGCAGAACTATGGCTACACCTTC. It is translated as CASSQGWQNYGYTF.

This clone was seen just once. This chain connects TRBV7-9 to TRBJ2-5, with D perhaps matching TRBD2 (5 bases). The V and J ends lost 2 bases and 9 bases respectively, with 13 bases between them. The CDR3 has 13 amino acids. Germline loops: CDR1 SEHNR, CDR2 FQNEAQ (reference sequence). Here the CDR3 DNA reads TGTGCCAGCAGCTTACACGCCGTGGAGGCCCAGTACTTC. Translation: CASSLHAVEAQYF.

The V and J genes are TRBV5-1 and TRBJ2-3, with D possibly being TRBD1 or TRBD2 (5 bases each). Germline CDR1 SGHRS, CDR2 YFSETQ. CDR3 length equals 16 residues. Trimming left V 4 bases short and J 1 base short, with 16 bases between. CDR3 protein: CASSALLGEGTDTQYF. CDR3 in DNA: TGCGCCAGCAGCGCCCTCTTGGGGGAAGGCACAGATACGCAGTATTTT.

The chain combines TRBV6-6 with TRBJ2-1; TRBD1 agrees at 10 bases. V dropped 10 bases and J dropped 8; count of bases not matched to a gene: 11. There are 14 residues in the CDR3. Germline CDR1 reads MNHNY; CDR2 reads SVGAGI (reference sequence). The CDR3 DNA follows: TGTGCCACTACCCCGGGACAGGGGATCTATGAGCAGTTCTTC. Translation: CATTPGQGIYEQFF.

This rearrangement joins TRBV4-3 to TRBJ1-5; no definite D call. This CDR3 spans 13 amino acids. Germline V gene sequence: CDR1 LGHNA, CDR2 YSLEER. The V end lost 4 bases, the J end lost 6 bases, and 10 bases lay between the germline ends. The CDR3 DNA reads as TGCGCCAGCAGCCCCATGAGAGCTCAGCCCCAGCATTTT. This codes for CASSPMRAQPQHF.

The chain has TRBV10-1 and TRBJ1-5; D uncertain. Trimming pared 0 bases from V and 6 bases from J, leaving 3 bases between. In germline, CDR1 is WNHNN, CDR2 SYGVQD (reference sequence). There are 12 residues in the CDR3. In DNA, the CDR3 is TGCGCCAGCAGTGAGTCGGGTCAGCCCCAGCATTTT. This gives the protein CASSESGQPQHF.

The J gene is TRBJ2-1, the V gene TRBV6-1; TRBD2 matches at 11 bases. CDR3 size: 15 residues. In germline, CDR1 is MNHNS, CDR2 SASEGT. V was clipped by 2 bases and J by 5 bases; unmatched bases: 2. CDR3 amino acids: CASSESSGGHNEQFF. The DNA for the CDR3 is TGTGCCAGCAGTGAATCTAGCGGGGGGCACAATGAGCAGTTCTTC.

The V and J genes are TRBV5-8 and TRBJ1-1; D not certain. The CDR3 length is 14 residues. Trimming removed 7 bases from V and 0 bases from J, with 13 bases in between. Germline values: CDR1 SGHTS, CDR2 YDEGEE. CDR3 nucleotides: TGTGCCAGCCCTACCTTGGGTCTGAACACTGAAGCTTTCTTT. Translation gives CASPTLGLNTEAFF.

V gene TRBV9 combines with J gene TRBJ2-5; D call uncertain. CDR3 length: 14 residues. Trimming took 0 bases from V and 2 from J, leaving 8 bases between them. Germline CDR1 and CDR2: SGDLS and YYNGEE. In nucleotides, the CDR3 is TGTGCCAGCAGCGTAGGTCAAGGACAAGAGACCCAGTACTTC. Amino acid sequence: CASSVGQGQETQYF. The variable domain in full, completed from reference TRBV9 and TRBJ2-5, reads DSGVTQTPKHLITATGQRVTLRCSPRSGDLSVYWYQQSLDQGLQFLIQYYNGEERAKGNILERFSAQQFPDLHSELNLSSLELGDSALYFCASSVGQGQETQYFGPGTRLLVL.

The chain carries TRBV28 and TRBJ2-1; 12 nucleotides line up with TRBD1. J lost 9 bases, V lost 6 bases, and 12 bases had no gene match. In germline, CDR1 is MDHEN, CDR2 SYDVKM. This CDR3 is 16 amino acids long. The CDR3 nucleotides read TGTGCCAGCAGCCCTGGGACAGGGGGCGCCTTCGGTGAGCAGTTCTTC. It codes for CASSPGTGGAFGEQFF.

V usage is TRBV6-5 and J usage is TRBJ1-4; a weak D match, TRBD1 (5 bases). The V and J ends lost 0 bases and 3 bases respectively, with 8 bases between them. The CDR3 consists of 15 residues. Germline CDR1 MNHEY, CDR2 SVGAGI. CDR3 amino acids: CASSYSQGPNEKLFF. In DNA form, the CDR3 reads TGTGCCAGCAGTTACTCGCAGGGTCCTAATGAAAAACTGTTTTTT.

This chain uses TRBV6-1 with TRBJ2-3; a weak D match, TRBD1 (6 bases). The CDR3 runs to 17 residues. CDR1 is MNHNS, CDR2 SASEGT, per germline. Trimming removed 2 bases from V and 0 bases from J, with 15 bases in between. The CDR3 coding sequence is TGTGCCAGCAGTGAAACGTTTGGGGGCTTAAGCACAGATACGCAGTATTTT. It codes for CASSETFGGLSTDTQYF.

The rearrangement uses TRBV7-9 and TRBJ1-3, with D unresolved. Trimming shortened V by 0 bases and J by 6 bases, and 21 bases separated the two germline ends. Germline assignment: CDR1 SEHNR and CDR2 FQNEAQ (reference sequence). The length of the CDR3 is 18 residues. For the CDR3, the DNA is TGTGCCAGCAGCTTAGCTGGAGGAGTTTTGGGTTCGAAAAACACCATATATTTT. Translated, it gives CASSLAGGVLGSKNTIYF.

The gene calls are TRBV11-2 and TRBJ1-4; D not certain. Between the trimmed V and J ends, which lost 1 base and 7 bases, there was a span of 4 bases. Per the germline V gene, CDR1 is SGHAT and CDR2 is FQNNGV. The CDR3 covers 12 residues. The CDR3 DNA is TGTGCCAGCAGCTTAGTCGTTGAAAAACTGTTTTTT. Amino acids: CASSLVVEKLFF.

This chain links TRBV6-5 with TRBJ2-5; the match to TRBD1 covers 9 bases. The V segment lost 5 bases and the J segment 6 bases; nucleotides outside the gene matches: 10. Germline-derived CDR1 and CDR2 are MNHEY and SVGAGI. The CDR3 contains 15 residues. CDR3 amino acids: CASSKGTGLSKTQYF. CDR3 DNA: TGTGCCAGCAGTAAGGGGACAGGGCTTTCGAAGACCCAGTACTTC.

CDR3: CASSSPDRSGELFF. The CDR3 DNA reads as TGTGCCAGCAGCTCGCCGGACAGGTCCGGGGAGCTGTTTTTT. This sequence joins TRBV3-1 (or the pseudogene TRBV3-2) and TRBJ2-2; 7 nucleotides match TRBD1. The CDR3 is 14 amino acids. CDR1 is LGHDT, CDR2 YNNKEL, per germline (reference sequence). The V and J ends lost 5 bases and 6 bases, in that order; junction bases with no gene match: 6.

This chain connects TRBV12-3 or TRBV12-4 to TRBJ2-4; the D gene is possibly TRBD1 (6 bases). V was clipped by 6 bases and J by 9 bases, with 15 bases between them. The CDR3 consists of 13 residues. The CDR3 region is CASSPTGLSIQYF. The CDR3 nucleotides read TGTGCCAGCAGCCCCACAGGGTTAAGCATTCAGTACTTC.

The chain employs TRBV6-5 and TRBJ1-1, with D perhaps matching TRBD1 (6 bases). The ends were cut back, 0 bases at V and 4 bases at J, with 6 bases in the middle. Germline V CDR1 and CDR2: MNHEY, SVGAGI. The CDR3 extends over 13 amino acids. The CDR3 DNA follows: TGTGCCAGCAGTTACTCAGGGGGCACTGAAGCTTTCTTT. Translated: CASSYSGGTEAFF.